Listed here are 26 T cell receptor beta chains from one sample, sequenced in a study of CD8+CD57+ T cells in acquired aplastic anemia (dated by TCRdb to between 2018 and 2020). The sequencing machine was an Illumina HiSeq 2000. Genomic DNA was used as template for profiling of TCR beta VDJ combinations and CDR3 sequences. TCRdb reprocessed the public reads (quality trimming at Q25 with fastp, clone calling with MiXCR) and kept in-frame beta chains. One record per CDR3 amino acid sequence lists the most common genes and DNA. This sample lists 180,000 or so distinct CDR3 sequences; 40% to 50% were detected once. Jointly, the top ten make up about 2.9% of the sample. The sequenced material came from sorted CD4+, CD8+, or CD8+CD57+ T cells (not recorded which) from PBMCs. These TCRs come from a human donor in good health.

This clonotype has a handful of counts. The chain uses TRBV5-1 and TRBJ2-2, with 9 bases aligning to TRBD1. Germline V gene sequence: CDR1 SGHRS, CDR2 YFSETQ. CDR3 length: 16 amino acids. V was pared by 4 bases and J by 3 bases, with 7 bases of the junction left unmatched. CDR3 nucleotides: TGCGCCAGCAGCGAGGACAGGGGAGGAGACACCGGGGAGCTGTTTTTT. Translated, it gives CASSEDRGGDTGELFF.

On this clonotype itself: Germline is not matched at one junction end, which may reflect a read error. The chain is built from TRBV10-2 and TRBJ2-7; no definite D call. Germline V lookup: CDR1 WSHSY, CDR2 SAAADI. There are 14 residues in the CDR3. The CDR3 region is CASSQDLAAREQYF. CDR3 coding DNA: TGTGCCAGCAGCCAAGATTTGGCAGCCCGCGAGCAGTACTTC.

With respect to this clonotype: A read error may be the cause here, since a much bigger clone is one base away. V is TRBV19 and J is TRBJ2-1; D is perhaps TRBD1 or TRBD2 (6 bases each). CDR1 and CDR2 from the germline V gene are LNHDA and SQIVND (reference sequence). V shed 6 bases and J shed 8 bases, with 20 bases lying between them. The CDR3 totals 15 residues. The DNA for the CDR3 is TGTGCCAGTAGAGTTGGGGCTAGCGAGGGGGATGAGCAGTTCTTC. As protein: CASRVGASEGDEQFF.

This clonotype was seen at least ten times. The CDR3 DNA follows: TGTGCCAGTAGTATAGATCCCGACGGCAGGGCTGGCACTGAAGCTTTCTTT. This encodes CASSIDPDGRAGTEAFF. This chain joins TRBV19 and TRBJ1-1; the D gene is possibly TRBD1 (5 bases). This CDR3 spans 17 amino acids. V lost 0 bases, J lost 4 bases, and 18 bases lay in between. Germline assignment: CDR1 LNHDA and CDR2 SQIVND (reference sequence).

This clonotype was seen repeatedly, ten times or more. The J gene is TRBJ2-1, the V gene TRBV19, with D unclear. Germline lookup yields CDR1 LNHDA and CDR2 SQIVND (reference sequence). The germline V and J ends were trimmed by 3 bases and 5 bases, with 2 bases remaining between them. The length of the CDR3 is 11 residues. In nucleotides, the CDR3 is TGTGCCAGTAGTATCCACAATGAGCAGTTCTTC. The encoded protein is CASSIHNEQFF.

The V gene is TRBV12-5, the J gene TRBJ2-7; the D gene is possibly TRBD2 (6 bases). Germline CDR1 and CDR2: LGHNT and FRNRAP. Trimming took 7 bases from V and 3 from J, leaving 19 bases between them. The CDR3 contains 15 residues. CDR3 bases: TGTGCTAGTGACCTGCGGGGAGGTAACTTCTACGAGCAGTACTTC. The encoded protein is CASDLRGGNFYEQYF.

CDR3 sequence (DNA): TGTGCCAGCAGCTTCGTTCGCGGCAGGGGAGAGACCCAGTACTTC. Translated: CASSFVRGRGETQYF. The gene calls are TRBV7-9 and TRBJ2-5, with a possible D match to TRBD1 (6 bases). The ends were cut back, 3 bases at V and 4 bases at J, with 15 bases in the middle. The germline gives CDR1 SEHNR, CDR2 FQNEAQ (reference sequence). CDR3 length: 15 residues.

The table lists this clonotype with many counts. The chain has TRBV6-5 and TRBJ1-5; D ambiguous. Germline CDR1 is MNHEY and CDR2 is SVGAGI. CDR3 length: 16 amino acids. V dropped 2 bases and J dropped 1 base, with 12 bases sitting between them. CDR3 sequence reads: CASSYRTHQSNQPQHF. The CDR3 coding sequence is TGTGCCAGCAGTTACAGGACCCATCAGAGCAATCAGCCCCAGCATTTT.

CDR3 DNA: TGCAGTGCCCCGTCGGGACAGGGGACGAATGGCTACACCTTC. It is translated as CSAPSGQGTNGYTF. The V call is TRBV20-1, the J call TRBJ1-2; 10 bases line up with TRBD1. The V gene end was trimmed by 6 bases and the J gene end by 6 bases; junction bases not matched to a gene: 10. CDR1 DFQATT and CDR2 SNEGSKA come from the germline V gene (reference sequence). The CDR3 has 14 residues.

The CDR3 sequence: CATSRATGSNEQFF. DNA of the CDR3: TGTGCCACCAGCAGAGCTACAGGCTCCAATGAGCAGTTCTTC. V gene TRBV15 combines with J gene TRBJ2-1, with a possible D match to TRBD1 (5 bases). The CDR3 length is 14 residues. The germline CDR1 and CDR2 sequences are LNHNV and YYDKDF (reference sequence). V was cut by 1 base and J by 6 bases, with 10 bases left in between.

This clonotype has at least ten counts. The chain has TRBV9 and TRBJ2-1, with 12 bases aligning to TRBD2. The CDR3 consists of 16 residues. Germline V CDR1 and CDR2: SGDLS, YYNGEE. The trim removed 3 bases at V and 7 bases at J, leaving 8 bases unmatched. CDR3 sequence reads: CASSARTSGIGNEQFF. The CDR3 coding sequence is TGTGCCAGCAGCGCAAGGACTAGCGGGATAGGGAATGAGCAGTTCTTC.

As for this clonotype: It is likely a read error, because the conserved phenylalanine at the end of the CDR3 is missing. This chain's CDR3 is CASRKVGPAGPQYL. For the CDR3, the DNA is TGTGCCAGCAGAAAAGTAGGACCAGCCGGACCGCAGTATCTT. The chain carries TRBV6-7 and TRBJ2-3; D call uncertain. TRBV6-7 has ORF status, its function being uncertain. The CDR3 contains 14 residues. With 6 bases removed from V and 10 bases from J, the gap between germline ends came to 20 bases.

CDR3 sequence: CSASPEAFF. As DNA, the CDR3 is TGCAGTGCTTCTCCTGAAGCTTTCTTT. The chain joins TRBV20-1 to TRBJ1-1; the D is unclear. This CDR3 has 9 residues. Germline-derived CDR1 and CDR2 are DFQATT and SNEGSKA (reference sequence). Trimming took off 5 bases at V and 6 bases at J, with 4 bases between the two ends.

CDR3 region: CASSVGRGQETQYF. DNA for the CDR3: TGTGCCAGCAGCGTAGGAAGGGGGCAAGAGACCCAGTACTTC. The V gene is TRBV9, the J gene TRBJ2-5, with D maybe TRBD1 (6 bases). V was pared by 0 bases and J by 2 bases, with 8 bases between. CDR1 SGDLS and CDR2 YYNGEE come from the germline V gene. CDR3 length: 14 amino acids.

In this sample, this clonotype turned up a few times. V and J are TRBV2 and TRBJ1-2; D not resolved. Germline CDR1 SNHLY, CDR2 FYNNEI. Between the trimmed V and J ends, which lost 5 bases and 0 bases, there was a span of 7 bases. The CDR3 has 13 residues. CDR3 in DNA: TGTGCCAGCAGTTCCGGGACTAACTATGGCTACACCTTC. As protein: CASSSGTNYGYTF.

This clonotype came up many times. The chain combines TRBV6-1 with TRBJ1-2; 8 bases are shared with TRBD1. Germline trimming cut 6 bases from V and 0 bases from J; bases unmatched to any gene: 9. The CDR3 contains 16 residues. Germline V gene data show CDR1 as MNHNS and CDR2 as SASEGT. CDR3 sequence reads: CASSFRTGQSNYGYTF. As DNA, the CDR3 is TGTGCCAGCAGCTTCCGGACAGGGCAATCTAACTATGGCTACACCTTC.

In its sample, this clonotype was seen many times. The chain employs TRBV5-1 and TRBJ2-3; 11 bases line up with TRBD2. Germline CDR1 is SGHRS and CDR2 is YFSETQ. J lost 4 bases, V lost 4 bases, and 8 bases had no gene match. The CDR3 has 16 residues. CDR3 in DNA: TGCGCCAGCAGCACGCTACTAGCGGGAGAACCAGATACGCAGTATTTT. This sequence encodes CASSTLLAGEPDTQYF.

This clonotype was recorded many times. The chain couples TRBV5-1 to TRBJ2-1, with TRBD1 identical over 10 bases. This CDR3 spans 15 amino acids. Germline V gives CDR1 SGHRS, CDR2 YFSETQ. V shed 5 bases, J shed 3 bases, and the junction held 5 bases outside the gene matches. CDR3 sequence: CASSSGQGVYNEQFF. CDR3 sequence (DNA): TGCGCCAGCAGTTCCGGACAGGGGGTCTACAATGAGCAGTTCTTC. The full variable domain, with the rest looked up from reference TRBV5-1 and TRBJ2-1, is KAGVTQTPRYLIKTRGQQVTLSCSPISGHRSVSWYQQTPGQGLQFLFEYFSETQRNKGNFPGRFSGRQFSNSRSEMNVSTLELGDSALYLCASSSGQGVYNEQFFGPGTRLTVL.

As regards this clonotype: One junction end does not reproduce the germline sequence, and a read error may be involved. The genes are TRBV12-3 or TRBV12-4 and TRBJ2-3; 8 positions match TRBD1. The CDR3 runs to 13 residues. The CDR3 DNA follows: TGTGCCAGCAGTTTCGGGATGGGACAGGACCGAACTTTT. Protein: CASSFGMGQDRTF.

The table lists this clonotype with many counts. V gene TRBV24-1 combines with J gene TRBJ2-5, with D perhaps matching TRBD1 or TRBD2 (5 bases each). Between the trimmed V and J ends, which lost 4 bases and 1 base, there was a span of 9 bases. The germline V gene encodes CDR1 KGHDR and CDR2 SFDVKD. This CDR3 is 14 amino acids long. The CDR3 bases are TGTGCCACCAGTGAACATGGGACCCAAGAGACCCAGTACTTC. This encodes CATSEHGTQETQYF.

V gene TRBV28 combines with J gene TRBJ2-3; 10 bases are a match to TRBD1. The J segment lost 4 bases and the V segment lost 8 bases, leaving 6 bases of the junction unmatched. The CDR3 has 14 residues. Per the germline V gene, CDR1 is MDHEN and CDR2 is SYDVKM. This CDR3 reads CASSGQGGPDTQYF. The CDR3 DNA reads TGTGCCAGCTCCGGACAGGGGGGACCAGATACGCAGTATTTT.

The V and J genes are TRBV6-1 and TRBJ1-1; a possible D gene is TRBD1 (6 bases). CDR1 and CDR2 from the germline V gene are MNHNS and SASEGT. The V end lost 1 base, the J end lost 1 base, and 7 bases lay between the germline ends. This CDR3 has 14 residues. The CDR3 protein is CASSEGTANTEAFF. CDR3 coding DNA: TGTGCCAGCAGTGAAGGGACAGCGAACACTGAAGCTTTCTTT.

This clonotype occurred many times. V gene TRBV2 combines with J gene TRBJ1-5; 9 nucleotides align to TRBD1. Trimming at V came to 4 bases and at J to 1 base, leaving 2 bases not matched to a gene. CDR3 length: 15 amino acids. The germline V gene encodes CDR1 SNHLY and CDR2 FYNNEI. CDR3 region: CASSADRGSNQPQHF. The CDR3 nucleotides read TGTGCCAGCAGTGCGGACAGGGGAAGCAATCAGCCCCAGCATTTT.

The J gene is TRBJ2-7, the V gene TRBV10-3; tentatively, D is TRBD1 (5 bases). The V gene's germline CDR1 is ENHRY and CDR2 SYGVKD. This CDR3 spans 13 amino acids. The V and J ends lost 3 bases and 4 bases respectively, with 10 bases between them. CDR3: CAISDNRIYEQYF. DNA for the CDR3: TGTGCCATCAGTGACAACAGGATATACGAGCAGTACTTC.

This chain links TRBV7-3 with TRBJ1-4; the D gene is possibly TRBD1 (5 bases). V dropped 5 bases and J dropped 10 bases, with 11 bases sitting between them. Germline V gives CDR1 SGHTA, CDR2 FQGTGA. The CDR3 sequence is 12 residues long. DNA for the CDR3: TGTGCCAGCAGCACGACAGCGGGAAAACTGTTTTTT. Its protein product is CASSTTAGKLFF.

The CDR3: CASSSAGTPNTGELFF. In DNA form, the CDR3 reads TGTGCCAGCAGCTCCGCCGGGACACCAAACACCGGGGAGCTGTTTTTT. J is TRBJ2-2 and V is TRBV5-4, with D perhaps matching TRBD1 (6 bases). CDR1 and CDR2 (germline): SGHNT, YYREEE (reference sequence). Trimming removed 3 bases at V and 2 bases at J, with 14 bases between. The CDR3 loop spans 16 amino acids.